This T cell receptor (beta chain) appears in the sequencing data of a study of response to subunit inactivated influenza vaccine. The study, taken as a whole, reports: The authors suggested that few new T cells are recruited per seasonal influenza vaccination.

The CDR3 runs 14 residues. The germline V gene encodes CDR1 SGHTA and CDR2 FQGNSA. V lost 4 bases to trimming and J lost 2 bases, with 10 bases between them. TCRdb re-analysed the RT-PCR reads in MiXCR, keeping a single row per CDR3 protein. Of around 500,000 distinct CDR3 sequences in the sample, about 10% were seen once. This clonotype turned up a few times. Its specificity is not known. This receptor was taken from a man aged 50-59 years who received an inactivated influenza vaccine. The chain is built from TRBV7-2 and TRBJ2-3; D possibly corresponds to TRBD2 (5 bases). Here the sequenced sample was PBMCs from blood, taken 45 days after vaccination. The chain's CDR3 is CASSWPGNTDTQYF. The CDR3 region has the DNA TGTGCCAGCAGCTGGCCGGGGAACACAGATACGCAGTATTTT.